The subject of this entry is one TCR beta chain. No cognate antigen has been identified for it. No much larger clone exists at a distance of one base, and base qualities are not known. The data belong to a study of a mutant IDH1 vaccine in newly diagnosed glioma (dated by TCRdb to the early 2020s). Turning to the overall study: Across visits V03 through V10, patients got a total of eight vaccinations, given in weeks 1, 3, 5, 7, 11, 15, 19 and 23. Vaccination began 4-6 weeks after radiotherapy alone, or alongside temozolomide cycles in the chemotherapy-containing groups. Of the approximately 34 treated patients, around 62% were male and around 40% were female, and a mean age of approximately 40 years was recorded. Prior to enrollment, patients had been given standard therapy consisting of radiotherapy alone, temozolomide alone, or radiochemotherapy with temozolomide, with the combination given to most patients. Peripheral blood was drawn at six visits: V03 (baseline), V05, V07, V10, V12 and V13. Longitudinal TCRB deep sequencing was done for 25 treated patients, wherever samples were available for exploratory analyses. The study at large found these results: Immune responses induced by the vaccine were seen in around 94% of patients across multiple MHC alleles. The authors noted that analyses of patient blood samples could not be reproduced because of sample limitations. Pseudoprogression seemed to be unrelated to changes in the top peripheral T cell clonotypes found by TCRB sequencing. Availability determined which PBMC samples were chosen for TCRB deep sequencing.

Taken with the paper, the label for time point translates to: week 5, during vaccination. A 20-mer mutant IDH1 peptide at 300 micrograms in Montanide made up each vaccine dose, which was injected subcutaneously together with topical imiquimod. All donors had newly diagnosed IDH1-mutant astrocytomas of WHO grade 3 or 4 that showed loss of nuclear ATRX. The samples were drawn from NOA16, a multicentre, single-arm, open-label phase I trial in Germany that tested a mutant IDH1 peptide vaccine in humans for the first time. Genomic DNA for TCRB sequencing was isolated from EDTA blood with the DNeasy Blood and Tissue Kit. Library construction relied on the immunoSEQ multiplex PCR assay. Rearranged TCR beta chain sequences were amplified with the hsTCRB Kit following the manufacturer's protocol. TCRB libraries were sequenced on an Illumina MiSeq. Under the source paper's analysis protocol: The kit vendor's proprietary platform handled demultiplexing, trimming and gene mapping. TCRdb retrieved this table from immuneACCESS and kept in-frame rearrangements only. Not all clones are present; in checked studies, unresolved V genes account for under half, and no reason is known for the remainder. V, J and clone size were drawn from that table, and D and trimming were deduced from the DNA. The sample yields approximately 26,000 clones; 89% were counted once. The leading ten clones occupy roughly 20% of the sample.

Inclusive of the bounding cysteine and phenylalanine, the CDR3 is 17 residues long. The DNA shown is the 51-base CDR3, in frame from base 1. Clipping removes 3 bases from V and 5 bases from J, with 15 as the unmatched junction base count. The germline V gene (reference sequence) sets CDR1 to GTSNPN and CDR2 to SVGIG. The V and J genes are TRBV30 and TRBJ2-5; 10 bases in the junction line up with TRBD2. The sequencing used PBMCs, collected from a glioma patient whose treatment included an IDH1 peptide vaccine. The sequence derives from a man between 18 and 35 years old with glioma. The CDR3 here reads CAWSHTWTSGGRETQYF. The nucleotide sequence reads TGTGCCTGGAGCCACACCTGGACTAGCGGAGGAAGGGAGACCCAGTACTTC.